The entry below gives a single T cell receptor (beta chain) sequence along with its context. Antigen unknown. This sample is part of a study of memory CD4+ T cells and cytomegalovirus serostatus. General study points: Median bootstrapped AUC for CMV status was about 0.95 originally, less than 0.93 US-trained. Suggested: most of the CMV-linked TCR signature lies in CD4+ memory cells. CD4+ memory repertoires contained about 40% of the roughly 160 reported CMV TCRbeta sequences.

V lost 4 bases, J lost 2 bases, and 6 bases lay in between. This CDR3 contains 12 residues. CDR1 and CDR2 (germline): SEHNR, FQNEAQ (reference sequence). Single viable CD3+CD4+CD8-CD45RO+ cells were sorted as the memory CD4+ T cells. Positive selection with CD4 microbeads enriched total CD4+ T cells. Assay: immunoSEQ multiplex PCR; the TCRdb copy retains only in-frame clones and omits some. The top ten hold roughly 5.2% of the sample, which has 35,000 to 40,000 clones, 79% seen once. The rearrangement links TRBV7-9 to TRBJ2-7; D uncertain. This sequence originates from an adult in good health and CMV-seropositive. Sequenced sample: memory CD4+ T cells from blood. CDR3 sequence: CASSSQAYEQYF. The CDR3 DNA follows: TGTGCCAGCAGCTCGCAGGCCTACGAGCAGTACTTC. Filled out from reference TRBV7-9 and TRBJ2-7, the complete variable domain reads DTGVSQNPRHKITKRGQNVTFRCDPISEHNRLYWYRQTLGQGPEFLTYFQNEAQLEKSRLLSDRFSAERPKGSFSTLEIQRTEQGDSAMYLCASSSQAYEQYFGPGTRLTVT.